The rows below give T cell receptor beta chains drawn from one sample of a study of T cell changes during pregnancy in multiple sclerosis. Sequencing was performed with immunoSEQ multiplex PCR; in TCRdb, only in-frame clones are kept and a portion is missing. This sample has 85,000 to 130,000 clones, with about 90% found just once. Sequenced here: peripheral blood, sampled before pregnancy. The receptors come from a female donor with multiple sclerosis, enrolled in a pregnancy study. Both conserved end residues are part of each CDR3. Fields, in order: D gene, J gene, V gene, clone size, CDR3 protein, CDR3 DNA. The D gene is left open where the match is weak. Only part of the rows carry a size: once, few, many, or a class if the clone is expanded.

NA	TRBJ2-3	TRBV27	NA	CASSFIGGFTDTQYF	TGTGCCAGCAGTTTTATTGGCGGATTCACAGATACGCAGTATTTT
TRBD1	TRBJ2-7	TRBV25-1	NA	CASRTGQGQYNEQYF	TGTGCCAGCAGAACTGGGCAGGGACAGTATAACGAGCAGTACTTC
NA	TRBJ2-4	TRBV6-1	NA	CASRGGVAKNIQYF	TGTGCCAGCAGGGGAGGAGTAGCCAAAAACATTCAGTACTTC
TRBD2	TRBJ2-1	TRBV4-3	NA	CASSQASGGSFEQFF	TGCGCCAGCAGCCAAGCTAGCGGGGGTAGCTTTGAGCAGTTCTTC
TRBD2	TRBJ2-5	TRBV27	NA	CASSPRLAGGPLEETQYF	TGTGCCAGCAGTCCTAGGCTGGCGGGGGGTCCTCTGGAAGAGACCCAGTACTTC
NA	TRBJ2-3	TRBV19	NA	CASRVLGTDTQYF	TGTGCCAGTAGAGTATTAGGCACAGATACGCAGTATTTT
TRBD1	TRBJ2-3	TRBV18	NA	CASSPDRGTTDTQYF	TGTGCCAGCTCACCCGACAGGGGGACGACAGATACGCAGTATTTT
NA	TRBJ1-5	TRBV15	NA	CATSGLGLGNQPQHF	TGTGCCACCAGCGGGTTGGGGCTTGGTAATCAGCCCCAGCATTTT
NA	TRBJ2-7	TRBV14	NA	CASSPSKRGGWYEQYF	TGTGCCAGCAGCCCTTCTAAGCGTGGAGGTTGGTACGAGCAGTACTTC
TRBD2	TRBJ2-5	TRBV19	NA	CASSINLAGEYQETQYF	TGTGCCAGTAGTATAAATCTAGCGGGGGAGTACCAAGAGACCCAGTACTTC
NA	TRBJ2-3	TRBV18	NA	CASSGADTQYF	TGTGCCAGCTCCGGGGCAGATACGCAGTATTTT
NA	TRBJ2-2	TRBV6-5	NA	CASSPPKATGELFF	TGTGCCAGCAGCCCGCCCAAAGCCACCGGGGAGCTGTTTTTT
NA	TRBJ1-6	TRBV9	NA	CASSRTGTDSPLHF	TGTGCCAGCAGCCGCACAGGGACGGATTCACCCCTCCACTTT
TRBD1	TRBJ2-7	TRBV18	NA	CASSPPGTGVYEQYF	TGTGCCAGCTCACCACCCGGGACAGGGGTCTACGAGCAGTACTTC
TRBD1	TRBJ2-7	TRBV29-1	NA	CSAVLGDSIYEQYF	TGCAGCGCCGTCCTAGGGGACAGCATCTACGAGCAGTACTTC
TRBD1	TRBJ2-1	TRBV5-1	NA	CASSLVLGDRQFF	TGCGCCAGCAGCTTGGTGTTAGGGGACAGGCAGTTCTTC
TRBD2	TRBJ2-1	TRBV5-1	NA	CASSAGLAGGYNEQFF	TGCGCCAGCAGCGCGGGACTAGCGGGAGGTTACAATGAGCAGTTCTTC
TRBD1	TRBJ1-1	TRBV7-2	NA	CASSRARGLLGNTEAFF	TGTGCCAGCAGCCGGGCCAGGGGGCTTCTTGGGAACACTGAAGCTTTCTTT
NA	TRBJ1-1	TRBV29-1	NA	CSVEGRLNTEAFF	TGCAGCGTTGAAGGCAGGTTGAACACTGAAGCTTTCTTT
TRBD1	TRBJ2-7	TRBV18	NA	CASSLRTGSASYEQYF	TGTGCCAGCTCACTACGGACAGGTTCCGCTAGCTACGAGCAGTACTTC
NA	TRBJ1-2	TRBV2	NA	CASRAGGADTF	TGTGCCAGCAGGGCCGGGGGGGCCGACACCTTC
TRBD1	TRBJ2-7	TRBV4-1	NA	CASSREGQGGSYEQYF	TGCGCCAGCAGCCGGGAGGGACAGGGGGGATCCTACGAGCAGTACTTC
NA	TRBJ1-6	TRBV6-5	NA	CASSYTETSYNSPLHF	TGTGCCAGCAGTTACACCGAGACAAGCTATAATTCACCCCTCCACTTT
TRBD1	TRBJ1-4	TRBV2	NA	CASRGTATNEKLFF	TGTGCCAGCAGAGGGACAGCAACTAATGAAAAACTGTTTTTT
TRBD2	TRBJ2-7	TRBV6-5	NA	CASRATSGRYEQYF	TGTGCCAGCAGGGCGACTAGCGGGAGGTACGAGCAGTACTTC
TRBD1	TRBJ2-7	TRBV7-2	NA	CASSPTGTVSYEQYF	TGTGCCAGCAGCCCCACCGGGACAGTTTCCTACGAGCAGTACTTC
TRBD1	TRBJ1-4	TRBV19	NA	CASSQDRLNEKLFF	TGTGCCAGTAGCCAGGACAGGCTTAATGAAAAACTGTTTTTT
TRBD1	TRBJ1-4	TRBV6-1	NA	CASRGQGRIEKLFF	TGTGCCAGCAGAGGACAGGGTAGGATTGAAAAACTGTTTTTT
TRBD2	TRBJ2-7	TRBV7-2	few	CASSHIPAGGHEQYF	TGTGCCAGCAGCCATATACCAGCGGGGGGGCACGAGCAGTACTTC